The present T cell receptor beta chain was sequenced within a study of blood T cell repertoires in COVID-19. The wider study: COVID-19 samples from acute and convalescent phases originated in the United States, Italy and Spain. T cells, B-cell-depleted T cells, or PBMCs supplied cDNA or gDNA.

Original analysis: Estimated nucleated cell counts came from reference gene primer amplification. Generated by immunoSEQ multiplex PCR, the TCRdb table keeps only in-frame clones and is missing some. V and J calls and clone size are those listed in that table; D and trimming were worked out from the DNA. The table lists 200,000 to 250,000 clones, approximately 81% of them singletons. The germline V gene has CDR1 LNHDA and CDR2 SQIVND (reference sequence). The CDR3 loop spans 16 amino acids. V was shortened by 7 bases and J by 4 bases, with 22 bases between the two germline ends. The chain uses TRBV19 and TRBJ1-1; maybe TRBD1 (5 bases). This receptor was identified in a man aged 45-60 years who had recovered from COVID-19. The sample comprised peripheral blood. The CDR3 reads CASTLFVGGRGTEAFF. Here the CDR3 DNA reads TGTGCCAGTACCCTCTTCGTCGGGGGTCGAGGCACTGAAGCTTTCTTT.